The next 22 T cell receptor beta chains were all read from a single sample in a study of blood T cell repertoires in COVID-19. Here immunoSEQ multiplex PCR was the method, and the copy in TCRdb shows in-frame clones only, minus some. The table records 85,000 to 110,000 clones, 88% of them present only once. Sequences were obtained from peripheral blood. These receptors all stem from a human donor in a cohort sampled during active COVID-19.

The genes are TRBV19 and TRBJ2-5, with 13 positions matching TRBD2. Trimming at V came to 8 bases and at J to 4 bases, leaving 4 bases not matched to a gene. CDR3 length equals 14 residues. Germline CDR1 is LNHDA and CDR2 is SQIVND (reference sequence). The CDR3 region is CASGLAGVRETQYF. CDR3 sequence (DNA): TGTGCCAGTGGACTAGCGGGGGTTCGAGAGACCCAGTACTTC.

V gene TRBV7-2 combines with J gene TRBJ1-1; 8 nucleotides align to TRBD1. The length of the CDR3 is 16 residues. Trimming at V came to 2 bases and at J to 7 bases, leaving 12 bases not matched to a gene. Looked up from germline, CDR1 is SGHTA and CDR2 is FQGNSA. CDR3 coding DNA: TGTGCCAGCAGCTTACTCCCGACAGGGGCCGGAGGTGAAGCTTTCTTT. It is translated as CASSLLPTGAGGEAFF.

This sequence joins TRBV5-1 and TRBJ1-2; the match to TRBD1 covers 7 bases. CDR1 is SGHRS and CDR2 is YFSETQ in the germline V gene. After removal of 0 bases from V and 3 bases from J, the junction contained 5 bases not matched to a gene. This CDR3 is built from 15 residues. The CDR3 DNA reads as TGCGCCAGCAGCTTGGCAGGGGGACAGCACTATGGCTACACCTTC. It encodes CASSLAGGQHYGYTF.

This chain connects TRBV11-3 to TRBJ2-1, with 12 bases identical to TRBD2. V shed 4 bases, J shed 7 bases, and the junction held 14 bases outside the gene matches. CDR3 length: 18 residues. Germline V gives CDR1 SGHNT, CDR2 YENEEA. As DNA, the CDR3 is TGTGCCAGCAGCTCTTCGCCCCTAGCGGGAGGGCAAAGGAATGAGCAGTTCTTC. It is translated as CASSSSPLAGGQRNEQFF.

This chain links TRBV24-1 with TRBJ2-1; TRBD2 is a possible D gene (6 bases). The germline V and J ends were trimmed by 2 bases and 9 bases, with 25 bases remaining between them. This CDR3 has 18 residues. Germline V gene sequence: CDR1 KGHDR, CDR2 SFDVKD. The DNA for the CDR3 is TGTGCCACCAGTGATTCATTCTCCGGGCGGGTCGGGAGCACTGAGCAGTTCTTC. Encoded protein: CATSDSFSGRVGSTEQFF.

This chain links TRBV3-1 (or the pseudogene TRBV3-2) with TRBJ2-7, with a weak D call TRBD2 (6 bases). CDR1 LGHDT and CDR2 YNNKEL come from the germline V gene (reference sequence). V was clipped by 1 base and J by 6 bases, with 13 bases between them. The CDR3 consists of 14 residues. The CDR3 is CASSQVWRAGEQYF. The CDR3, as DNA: TGTGCCAGCAGCCAAGTTTGGAGGGCTGGCGAGCAGTACTTC.

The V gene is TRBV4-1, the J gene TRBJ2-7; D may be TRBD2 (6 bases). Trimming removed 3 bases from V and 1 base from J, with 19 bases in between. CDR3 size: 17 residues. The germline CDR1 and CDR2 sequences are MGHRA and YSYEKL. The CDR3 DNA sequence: TGCGCCAGCAGCCACCCCCGCGGGGAATACGGATCCTACGAGCAGTACTTC. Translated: CASSHPRGEYGSYEQYF.

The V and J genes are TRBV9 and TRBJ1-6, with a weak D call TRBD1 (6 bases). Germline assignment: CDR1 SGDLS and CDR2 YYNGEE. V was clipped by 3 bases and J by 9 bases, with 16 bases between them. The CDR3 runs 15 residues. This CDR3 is CASSALQGFRSPLHF. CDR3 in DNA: TGTGCCAGCAGCGCCTTACAGGGTTTTCGTTCACCCCTCCACTTT. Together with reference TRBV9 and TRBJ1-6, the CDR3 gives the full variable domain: DSGVTQTPKHLITATGQRVTLRCSPRSGDLSVYWYQQSLDQGLQFLIQYYNGEERAKGNILERFSAQQFPDLHSELNLSSLELGDSALYFCASSALQGFRSPLHFGNGTRLTVT.

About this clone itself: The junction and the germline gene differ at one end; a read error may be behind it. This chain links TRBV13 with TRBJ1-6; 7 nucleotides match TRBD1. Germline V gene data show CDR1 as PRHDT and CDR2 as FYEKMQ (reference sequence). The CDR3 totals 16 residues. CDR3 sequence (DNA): TGTGCCAGCAGCGTAGGAGGGGGCGGGTATAATTCACCCCTCCACTTT. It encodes CASSVGGGGYNSPLHF.

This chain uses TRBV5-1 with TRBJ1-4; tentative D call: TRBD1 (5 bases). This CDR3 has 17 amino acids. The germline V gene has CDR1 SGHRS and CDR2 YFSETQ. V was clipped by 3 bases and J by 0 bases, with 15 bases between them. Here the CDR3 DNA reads TGCGCCAGCAGCTGGGGCGGGACTCATACAACTAATGAAAAACTGTTTTTT. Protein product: CASSWGGTHTTNEKLFF. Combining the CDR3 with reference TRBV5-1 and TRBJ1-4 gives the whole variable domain KAGVTQTPRYLIKTRGQQVTLSCSPISGHRSVSWYQQTPGQGLQFLFEYFSETQRNKGNFPGRFSGRQFSNSRSEMNVSTLELGDSALYLCASSWGGTHTTNEKLFFGSGTQLSVL.

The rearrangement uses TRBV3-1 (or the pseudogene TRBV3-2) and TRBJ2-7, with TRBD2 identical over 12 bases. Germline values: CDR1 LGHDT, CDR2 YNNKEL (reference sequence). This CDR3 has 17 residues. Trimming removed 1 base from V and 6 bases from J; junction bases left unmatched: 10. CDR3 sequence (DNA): TGTGCCAGCAGCCAAGCTGGAAGACTAGCGGGAGTCTCCGAGCAGTACTTC. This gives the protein CASSQAGRLAGVSEQYF.

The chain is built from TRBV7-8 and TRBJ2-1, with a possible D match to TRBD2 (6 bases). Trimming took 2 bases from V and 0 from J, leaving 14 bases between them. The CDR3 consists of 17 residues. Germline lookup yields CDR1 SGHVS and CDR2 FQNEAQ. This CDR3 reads CASSLRTAEGSYNEQFF. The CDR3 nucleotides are TGTGCCAGCAGCTTAAGGACCGCGGAGGGCTCCTACAATGAGCAGTTCTTC.

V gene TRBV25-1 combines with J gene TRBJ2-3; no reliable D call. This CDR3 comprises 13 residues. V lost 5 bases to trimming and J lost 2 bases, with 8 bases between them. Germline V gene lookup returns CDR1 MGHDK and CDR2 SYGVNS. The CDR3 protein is CASSRLATDTQYF. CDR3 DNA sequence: TGTGCCAGCAGTAGACTCGCCACAGATACGCAGTATTTT.

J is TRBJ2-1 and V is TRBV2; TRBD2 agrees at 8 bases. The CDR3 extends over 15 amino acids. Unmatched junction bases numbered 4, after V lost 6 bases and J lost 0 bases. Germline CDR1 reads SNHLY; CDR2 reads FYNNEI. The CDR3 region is CASRELAVSYNEQFF. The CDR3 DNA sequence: TGTGCCAGCAGAGAACTAGCGGTCTCCTACAATGAGCAGTTCTTC. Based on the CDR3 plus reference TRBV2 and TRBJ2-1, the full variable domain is EPEVTQTPSHQVTQMGQEVILRCVPISNHLYFYWYRQILGQKVEFLVSFYNNEISEKSEIFDDQFSVERPDGSNFTLKIRSTKLEDSAMYFCASRELAVSYNEQFFGPGTRLTVL.

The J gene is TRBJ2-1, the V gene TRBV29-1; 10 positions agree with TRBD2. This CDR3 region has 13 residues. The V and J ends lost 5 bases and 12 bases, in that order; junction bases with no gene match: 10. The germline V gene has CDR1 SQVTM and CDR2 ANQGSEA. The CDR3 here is CSVLLAGLRGQFF. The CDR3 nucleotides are TGCAGCGTTCTACTAGCGGGGCTTCGGGGGCAGTTCTTC.

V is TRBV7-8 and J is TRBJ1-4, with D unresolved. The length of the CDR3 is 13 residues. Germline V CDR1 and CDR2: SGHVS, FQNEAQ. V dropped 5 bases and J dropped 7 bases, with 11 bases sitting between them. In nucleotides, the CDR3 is TGTGCCAGCAGCGCCATACTCGGTGAAAAACTGTTTTTT. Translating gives CASSAILGEKLFF.

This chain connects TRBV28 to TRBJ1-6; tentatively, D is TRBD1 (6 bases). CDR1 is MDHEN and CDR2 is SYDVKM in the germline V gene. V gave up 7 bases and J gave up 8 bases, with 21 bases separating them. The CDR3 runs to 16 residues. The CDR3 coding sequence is TGTGCCAGCATTCCCGGGTCCGGGACATTGGATTCACCCCTCCACTTT. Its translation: CASIPGSGTLDSPLHF. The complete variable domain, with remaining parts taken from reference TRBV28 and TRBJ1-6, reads DVKVTQSSRYLVKRTGEKVFLECVQDMDHENMFWYRQDPGLGLRLIYFSYDVKMKEKGDIPEGYSVSREKKERFSLILESASTNQTSMYLCASIPGSGTLDSPLHFGNGTRLTVT.

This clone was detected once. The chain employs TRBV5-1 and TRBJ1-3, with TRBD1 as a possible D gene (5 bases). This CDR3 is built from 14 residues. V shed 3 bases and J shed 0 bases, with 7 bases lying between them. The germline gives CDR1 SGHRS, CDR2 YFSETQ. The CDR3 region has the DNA TGCGCCAGCAGCTCAGGGCCCTCTGGAAACACCATATATTTT. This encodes CASSSGPSGNTIYF.

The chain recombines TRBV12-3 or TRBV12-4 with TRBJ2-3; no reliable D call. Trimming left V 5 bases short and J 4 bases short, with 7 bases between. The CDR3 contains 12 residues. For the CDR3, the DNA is TGTGCCAGCAGTGGCCTCGCAGATACGCAGTATTTT. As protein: CASSGLADTQYF.

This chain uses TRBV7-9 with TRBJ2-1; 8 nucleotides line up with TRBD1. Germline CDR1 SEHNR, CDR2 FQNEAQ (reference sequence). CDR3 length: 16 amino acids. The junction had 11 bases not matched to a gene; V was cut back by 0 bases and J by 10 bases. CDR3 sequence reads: CASSLAGRQGQREQFF. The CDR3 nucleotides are TGTGCCAGCAGCTTAGCGGGGCGACAGGGGCAGCGGGAGCAGTTCTTC.

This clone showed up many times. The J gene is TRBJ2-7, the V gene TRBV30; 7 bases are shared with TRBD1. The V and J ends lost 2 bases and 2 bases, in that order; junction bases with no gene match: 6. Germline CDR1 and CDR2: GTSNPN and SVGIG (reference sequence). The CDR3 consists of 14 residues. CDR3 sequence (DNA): TGTGCCTGGAGTCTCGGGACAGCCACCTACGAGCAGTACTTC. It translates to CAWSLGTATYEQYF.

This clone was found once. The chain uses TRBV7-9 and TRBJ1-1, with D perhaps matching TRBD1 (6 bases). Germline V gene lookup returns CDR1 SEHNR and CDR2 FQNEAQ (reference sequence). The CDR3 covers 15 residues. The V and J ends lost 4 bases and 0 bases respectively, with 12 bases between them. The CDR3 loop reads CASSSPTGMNTEAFF. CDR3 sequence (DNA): TGTGCCAGCAGCTCGCCGACAGGAATGAACACTGAAGCTTTCTTT.